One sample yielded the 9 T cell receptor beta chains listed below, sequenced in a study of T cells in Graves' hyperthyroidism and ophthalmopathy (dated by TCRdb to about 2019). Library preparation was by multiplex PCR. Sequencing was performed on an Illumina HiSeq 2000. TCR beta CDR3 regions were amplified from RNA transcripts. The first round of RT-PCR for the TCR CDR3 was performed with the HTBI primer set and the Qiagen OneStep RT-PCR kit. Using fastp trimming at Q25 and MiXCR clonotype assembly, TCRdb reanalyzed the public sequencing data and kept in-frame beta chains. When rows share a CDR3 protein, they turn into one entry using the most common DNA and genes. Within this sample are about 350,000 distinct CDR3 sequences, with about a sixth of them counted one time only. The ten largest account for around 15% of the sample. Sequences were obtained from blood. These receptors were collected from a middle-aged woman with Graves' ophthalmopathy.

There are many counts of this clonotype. The CDR3 DNA sequence: TGTGCCACCAGTGATGAGGGAACTGGGGCCAACGTCCTGACTTTC. It codes for CATSDEGTGANVLTF. The rearrangement links TRBV24-1 to TRBJ2-6, with a tentative D call TRBD2 (5 bases). The CDR3 length is 15 residues. Germline V lookup: CDR1 KGHDR, CDR2 SFDVKD. Trimming removed 3 bases from V and 2 bases from J, with 7 bases in between.

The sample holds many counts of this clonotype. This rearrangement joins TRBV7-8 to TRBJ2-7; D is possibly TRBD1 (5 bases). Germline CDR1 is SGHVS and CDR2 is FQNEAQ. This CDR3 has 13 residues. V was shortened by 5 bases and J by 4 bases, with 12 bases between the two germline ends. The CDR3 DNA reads TGTGCCAGCAGCATCGAGACAGCGTACGAGCAGTACTTC. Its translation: CASSIETAYEQYF.

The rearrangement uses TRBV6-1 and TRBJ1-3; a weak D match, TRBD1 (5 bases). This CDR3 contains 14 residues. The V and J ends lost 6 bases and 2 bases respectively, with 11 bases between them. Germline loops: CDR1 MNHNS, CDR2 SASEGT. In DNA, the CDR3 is TGTGCCAGCAGGTTGACAGAAGCTGGAAACACCATATATTTT. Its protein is CASRLTEAGNTIYF.

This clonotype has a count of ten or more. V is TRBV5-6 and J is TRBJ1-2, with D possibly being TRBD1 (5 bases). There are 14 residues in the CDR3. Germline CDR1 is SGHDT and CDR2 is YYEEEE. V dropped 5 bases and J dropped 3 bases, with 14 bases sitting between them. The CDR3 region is CASRWIGADYGYTF. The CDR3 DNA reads TGTGCCAGCAGGTGGATCGGGGCCGACTATGGCTACACCTTC.

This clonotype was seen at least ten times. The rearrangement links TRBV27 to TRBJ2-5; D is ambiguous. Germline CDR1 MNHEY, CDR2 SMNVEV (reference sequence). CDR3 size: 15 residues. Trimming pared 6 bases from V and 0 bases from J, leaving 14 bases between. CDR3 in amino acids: CASSRRWADQETQYF. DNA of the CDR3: TGTGCCAGCAGCCGAAGATGGGCGGACCAAGAGACCCAGTACTTC.

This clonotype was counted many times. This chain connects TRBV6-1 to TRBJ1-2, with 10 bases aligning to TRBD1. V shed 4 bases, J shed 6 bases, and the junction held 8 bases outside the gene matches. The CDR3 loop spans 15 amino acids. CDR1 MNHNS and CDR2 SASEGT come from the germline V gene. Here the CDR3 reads CASSVNSGTGDGYTF. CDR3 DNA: TGTGCCAGCAGTGTCAACTCCGGGACAGGGGATGGCTACACCTTC.

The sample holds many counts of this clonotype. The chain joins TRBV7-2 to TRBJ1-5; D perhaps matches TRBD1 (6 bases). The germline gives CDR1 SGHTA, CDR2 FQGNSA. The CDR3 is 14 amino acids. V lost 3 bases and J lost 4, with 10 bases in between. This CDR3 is CASSLDSPNQPQHF. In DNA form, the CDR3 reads TGTGCCAGCAGCTTGGACAGTCCAAATCAGCCCCAGCATTTT. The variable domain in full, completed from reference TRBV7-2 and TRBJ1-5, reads GAGVSQSPSNKVTEKGKDVELRCDPISGHTALYWYRQSLGQGLEFLIYFQGNSAPDKSGLPSDRFSAERTGGSVSTLTIQRTQQEDSAVYLCASSLDSPNQPQHFGDGTRLSIL.

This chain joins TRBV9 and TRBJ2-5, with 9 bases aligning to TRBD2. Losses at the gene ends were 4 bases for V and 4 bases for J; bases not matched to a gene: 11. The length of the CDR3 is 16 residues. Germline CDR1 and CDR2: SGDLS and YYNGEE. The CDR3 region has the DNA TGTGCCAGCAGCTTATCGGGCGGGAGGGTAGGAGAGACCCAGTACTTC. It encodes CASSLSGGRVGETQYF.

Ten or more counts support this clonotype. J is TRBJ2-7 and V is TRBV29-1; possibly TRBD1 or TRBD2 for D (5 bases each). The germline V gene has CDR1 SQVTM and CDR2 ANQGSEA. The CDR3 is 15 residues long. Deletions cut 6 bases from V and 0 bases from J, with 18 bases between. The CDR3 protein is CSVHAGTGSSYEQYF. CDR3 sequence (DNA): TGCAGCGTCCACGCCGGGACGGGCAGCTCCTACGAGCAGTACTTC.